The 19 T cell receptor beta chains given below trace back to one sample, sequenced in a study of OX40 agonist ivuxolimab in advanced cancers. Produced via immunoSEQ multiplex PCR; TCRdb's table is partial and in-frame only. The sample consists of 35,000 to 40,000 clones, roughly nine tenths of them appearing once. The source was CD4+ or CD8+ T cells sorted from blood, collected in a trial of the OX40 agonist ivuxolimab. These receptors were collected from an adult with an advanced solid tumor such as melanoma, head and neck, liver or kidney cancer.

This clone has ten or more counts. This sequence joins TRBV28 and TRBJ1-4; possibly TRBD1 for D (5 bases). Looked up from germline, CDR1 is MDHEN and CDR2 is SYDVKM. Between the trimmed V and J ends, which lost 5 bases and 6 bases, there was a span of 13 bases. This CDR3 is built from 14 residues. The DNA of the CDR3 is TGTGCCAGCAGTCACCGGGACGGTTATGAAAAACTGTTTTTT. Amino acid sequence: CASSHRDGYEKLFF.

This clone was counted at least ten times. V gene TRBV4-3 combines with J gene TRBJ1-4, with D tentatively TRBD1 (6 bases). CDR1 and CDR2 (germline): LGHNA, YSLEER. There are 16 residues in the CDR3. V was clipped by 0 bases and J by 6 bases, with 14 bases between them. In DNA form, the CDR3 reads TGCGCCAGCAGCCAAGAGGGGGGCGCGGTGGATGAAAAACTGTTTTTT. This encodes CASSQEGGAVDEKLFF.

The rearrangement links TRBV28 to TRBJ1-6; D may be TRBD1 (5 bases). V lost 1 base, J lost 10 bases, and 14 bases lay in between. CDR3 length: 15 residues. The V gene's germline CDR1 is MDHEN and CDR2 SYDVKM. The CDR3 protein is CASSLSTLGDSPLHF. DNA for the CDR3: TGTGCCAGCAGTTTATCTACACTGGGGGACTCACCCCTCCACTTT.

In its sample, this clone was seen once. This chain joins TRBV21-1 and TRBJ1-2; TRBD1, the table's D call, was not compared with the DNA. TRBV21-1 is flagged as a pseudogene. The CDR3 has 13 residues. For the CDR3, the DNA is TGTGCCAGCAGCAAAGCGCAAGGGGCGGGCTACACCTTC. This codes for CASSKAQGAGYTF.

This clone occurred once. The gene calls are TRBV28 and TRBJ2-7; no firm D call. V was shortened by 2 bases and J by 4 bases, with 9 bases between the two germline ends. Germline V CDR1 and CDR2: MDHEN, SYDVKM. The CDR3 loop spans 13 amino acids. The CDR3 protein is CASSLPVGYEQYF. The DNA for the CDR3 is TGTGCCAGCAGTTTACCCGTGGGTTACGAGCAGTACTTC.

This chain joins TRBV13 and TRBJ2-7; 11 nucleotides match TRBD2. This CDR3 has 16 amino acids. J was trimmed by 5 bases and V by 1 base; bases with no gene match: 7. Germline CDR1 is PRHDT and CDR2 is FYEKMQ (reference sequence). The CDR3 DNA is TGTGCCAGCAGCTTAGTTAGCGGGGGGGCAGGTAACGAGCAGTACTTC. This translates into CASSLVSGGAGNEQYF. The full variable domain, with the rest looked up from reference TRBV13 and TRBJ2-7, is AAGVIQSPRHLIKEKRETATLKCYPIPRHDTVYWYQQGPGQDPQFLISFYEKMQSDKGSIPDRFSAQQFSDYHSELNMSSLELGDSALYFCASSLVSGGAGNEQYFGPGTRLTVT.

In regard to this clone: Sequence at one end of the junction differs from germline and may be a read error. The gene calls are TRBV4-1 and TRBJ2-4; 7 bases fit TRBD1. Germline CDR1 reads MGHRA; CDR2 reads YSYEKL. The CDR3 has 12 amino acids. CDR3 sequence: CASSQDVNRGNF. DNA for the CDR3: TGCGCCAGCAGCCAAGATGTGAACAGGGGTAATTTC.

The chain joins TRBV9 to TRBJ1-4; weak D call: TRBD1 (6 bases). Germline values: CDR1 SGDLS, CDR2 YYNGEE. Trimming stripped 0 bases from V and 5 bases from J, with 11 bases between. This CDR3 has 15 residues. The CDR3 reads CASSVAGVMNEKLFF. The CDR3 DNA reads TGTGCCAGCAGCGTAGCAGGGGTCATGAATGAAAAACTGTTTTTT.

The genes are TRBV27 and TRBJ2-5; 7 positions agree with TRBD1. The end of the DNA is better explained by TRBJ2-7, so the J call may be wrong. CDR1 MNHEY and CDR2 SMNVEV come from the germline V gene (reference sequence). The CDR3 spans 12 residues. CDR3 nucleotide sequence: TGTGCCAGTTTTGGGACAGCCTACGAGCAGTACTTC. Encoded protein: CASFGTAYEQYF.

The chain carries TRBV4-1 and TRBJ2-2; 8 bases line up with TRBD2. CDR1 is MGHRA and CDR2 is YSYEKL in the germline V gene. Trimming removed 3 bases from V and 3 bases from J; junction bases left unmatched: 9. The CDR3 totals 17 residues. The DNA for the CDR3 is TGCGCCAGCAGCCAGCACGGGAGGGACGAAGACACCGGGGAGCTGTTTTTT. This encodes CASSQHGRDEDTGELFF.

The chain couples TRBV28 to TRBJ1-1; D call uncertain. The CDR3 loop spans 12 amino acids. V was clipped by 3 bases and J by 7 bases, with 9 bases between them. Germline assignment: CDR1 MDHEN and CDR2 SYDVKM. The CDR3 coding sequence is TGTGCCAGCAGTTTCATTTCCGTTGAAGCTTTCTTT. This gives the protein CASSFISVEAFF.

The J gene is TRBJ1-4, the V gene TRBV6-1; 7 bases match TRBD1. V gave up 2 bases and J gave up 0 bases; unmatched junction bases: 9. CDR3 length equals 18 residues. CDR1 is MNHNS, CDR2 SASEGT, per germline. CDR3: CASSEKGQNGPTNEKLFF. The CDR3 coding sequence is TGTGCCAGCAGTGAAAAGGGACAGAACGGACCAACTAATGAAAAACTGTTTTTT.

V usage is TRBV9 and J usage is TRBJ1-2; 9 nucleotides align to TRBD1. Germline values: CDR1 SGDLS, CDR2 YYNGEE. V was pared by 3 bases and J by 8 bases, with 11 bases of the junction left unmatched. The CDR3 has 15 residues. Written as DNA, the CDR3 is TGTGCCAGCAGCGCCGGAACAGGGGGCCTCCGAGGCTACACCTTC. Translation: CASSAGTGGLRGYTF.

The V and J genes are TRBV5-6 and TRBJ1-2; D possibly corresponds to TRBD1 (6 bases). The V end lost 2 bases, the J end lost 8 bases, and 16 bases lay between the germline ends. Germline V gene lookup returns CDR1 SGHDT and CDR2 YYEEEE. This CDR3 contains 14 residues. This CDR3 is CASSFRGAGDGYTF. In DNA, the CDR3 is TGTGCCAGCAGCTTCCGGGGGGCGGGAGACGGCTACACCTTC.

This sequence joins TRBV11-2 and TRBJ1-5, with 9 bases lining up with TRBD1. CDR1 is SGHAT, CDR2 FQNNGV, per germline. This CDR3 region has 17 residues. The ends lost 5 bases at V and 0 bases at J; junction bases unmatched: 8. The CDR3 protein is CASSRATGGNSNQPQHF. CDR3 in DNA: TGTGCCAGCAGCCGGGCGACAGGGGGGAATAGCAATCAGCCCCAGCATTTT.

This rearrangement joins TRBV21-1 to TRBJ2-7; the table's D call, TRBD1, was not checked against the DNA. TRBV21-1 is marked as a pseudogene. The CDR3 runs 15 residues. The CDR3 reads CASSGQGGPLYEQYF. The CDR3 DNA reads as TGTGCCAGCAGCGGACAGGGTGGTCCTCTCTACGAGCAGTACTTC.

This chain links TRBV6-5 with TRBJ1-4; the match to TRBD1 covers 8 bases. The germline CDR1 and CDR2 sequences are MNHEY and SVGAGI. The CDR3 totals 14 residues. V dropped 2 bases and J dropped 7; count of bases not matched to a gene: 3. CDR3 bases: TGTGCCAGCAGTTACGAACAGGGGGGTGAAAAACTGTTTTTT. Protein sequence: CASSYEQGGEKLFF.

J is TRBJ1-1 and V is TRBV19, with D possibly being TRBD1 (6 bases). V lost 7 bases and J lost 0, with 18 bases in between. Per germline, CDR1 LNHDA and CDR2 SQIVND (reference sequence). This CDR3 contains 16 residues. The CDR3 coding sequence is TGTGCCAGTATTGGCAGGGGACGACAAATGAACACTGAAGCTTTCTTT. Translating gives CASIGRGRQMNTEAFF.

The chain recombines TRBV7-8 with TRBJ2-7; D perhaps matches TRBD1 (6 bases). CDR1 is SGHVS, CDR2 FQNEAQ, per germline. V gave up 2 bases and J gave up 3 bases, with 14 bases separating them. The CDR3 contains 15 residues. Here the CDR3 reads CASSLSRDMDYEQYF. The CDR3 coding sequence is TGTGCCAGCAGCTTAAGTAGGGACATGGACTACGAGCAGTACTTC.